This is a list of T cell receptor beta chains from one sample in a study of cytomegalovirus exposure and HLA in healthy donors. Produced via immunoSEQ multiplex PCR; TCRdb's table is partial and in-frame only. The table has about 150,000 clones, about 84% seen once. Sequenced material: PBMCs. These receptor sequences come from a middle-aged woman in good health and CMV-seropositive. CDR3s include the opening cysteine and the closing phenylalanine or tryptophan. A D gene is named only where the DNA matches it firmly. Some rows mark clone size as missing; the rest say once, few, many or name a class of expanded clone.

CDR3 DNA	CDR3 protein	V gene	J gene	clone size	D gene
TGTGCCAGCCGGGTCTCTAGCTCCTACGAGCAGTACTTC	CASRVSSSYEQYF	TRBV2	TRBJ2-7	.	.
TGTGCCAGCAGCCTGCGGACAGTAAATGAAAAACTGTTTTTT	CASSLRTVNEKLFF	TRBV5-6	TRBJ1-4	few	.
TGTGCCTGGAAGAGTCCGCCTAACACCGGGGAGCTGTTTTTT	CAWKSPPNTGELFF	TRBV30	TRBJ2-2	.	.
TGTGCCAGCAGTGGAAAATGGGGAGCCGGGGAGCAGTACTTC	CASSGKWGAGEQYF	TRBV6-1	TRBJ2-7	.	.
TGTGCCAGTAGCCGACTAGCGGTGAGCGGGGAGCTGTTTTTT	CASSRLAVSGELFF	TRBV19	TRBJ2-2	.	TRBD2
TGCGCCAGCAGCTTCACTAGCGGGACCACCTACAATGAGCAGTTCTTC	CASSFTSGTTYNEQFF	TRBV5-1	TRBJ2-1	.	TRBD2
TGTGCCATCGGGGGGACTAGCGCCAATGAGCAGTTCTTC	CAIGGTSANEQFF	TRBV10-3	TRBJ2-1	.	TRBD2
TGTGCCAGCAGCTTGACGGGTACCGAAGCTTTCTTT	CASSLTGTEAFF	TRBV5-5	TRBJ1-1	.	.
TGTGCCAGTAGTATTCCAATTGCTAGCGGGAGGGCCAAGGCCGGGGAGCTGTTTTTT	CASSIPIASGRAKAGELFF	TRBV19	TRBJ2-2	.	TRBD2
TGTGCCAGCAGCTCCGTGGGACTAGCGGGAGTTCAGGCAGGTGAGCAGTTCTTC	CASSSVGLAGVQAGEQFF	TRBV27	TRBJ2-1	.	TRBD2
TGTGCCAGTAGTATCGGCCAGCGGGCATACTACGAGCAGTACTTC	CASSIGQRAYYEQYF	TRBV19	TRBJ2-7	.	.
TGTGCCAGCAGCTTAAGAGGACAGGGTTCATCTAATGAAAAACTGTTTTTT	CASSLRGQGSSNEKLFF	TRBV7-9	TRBJ1-4	few	TRBD1
TGTGCCAGCAGCCCCGAGCGTGGATACAATGAGCAGTTCTTC	CASSPERGYNEQFF	TRBV7-8	TRBJ2-1	.	.
TGTGCCAGCTCACCACCCCTAGCGGGAGGGCTTGTGCAGTTCTTC	CASSPPLAGGLVQFF	TRBV18	TRBJ2-1	.	TRBD2
TGTGCCAGCAGCAAAGCACCGTGCCAACCTAAAGCAACTAATGAAAAACTGTTTTTT	CASSKAPCQPKATNEKLFF	TRBV21-1	TRBJ1-4	once	.
TGTGCCAGCAGCGCGGGGACAGGGGGTTGGTCTTACGAGCAGTACTTC	CASSAGTGGWSYEQYF	TRBV9	TRBJ2-7	once	TRBD1
TGTGCCAGCAGCTTAGATGTGGGGGCCCTCTATGGCTACACCTTC	CASSLDVGALYGYTF	TRBV11-2	TRBJ1-2	.	.
TGCGCCAGCAGCATTGGCCCGGGGGATGGCTACACCTTC	CASSIGPGDGYTF	TRBV5-1	TRBJ1-2	.	.
TGCGCCAGCAGTGGGCCTCTGGACACTGAAGCTTTCTTT	CASSGPLDTEAFF	TRBV5-1	TRBJ1-1	few	.
TGTGCCAGCAGCTTAGAAATCCATGCGGAGGGATACGAGCAGTACTTC	CASSLEIHAEGYEQYF	TRBV11-2	TRBJ2-7	.	.
TGTGCCAGCACCCAGACCCAGACAGGGGCCTACGAGCAGTACTTC	CASTQTQTGAYEQYF	TRBV5-4	TRBJ2-7	few	TRBD1
TGTGCCTGGAGGGGACAGGGTGGATCACCCCTCCACTTT	CAWRGQGGSPLHF	TRBV30	TRBJ1-6	once	TRBD1
TGTGCCAGCACGTACAGAAAAGAGACCCAGTACTTC	CASTYRKETQYF	TRBV2	TRBJ2-5	.	.
TGTGCCAGCAGCTCGGGACAGACCACCTACGAGCAGTACTTC	CASSSGQTTYEQYF	TRBV11-2	TRBJ2-7	.	TRBD1
TGTGCCAGTAGAAGGGGGGGAGGGGTGGATAGCAATCAGCCCCAGCATTTT	CASRRGGGVDSNQPQHF	TRBV19	TRBJ1-5	few	.
TGCGCCAGCAGCTTGGCGTCTAGCGGTTCCTACGAGCAGTACTTC	CASSLASSGSYEQYF	TRBV5-1	TRBJ2-7	.	TRBD2
TGTGCCAGCAGCTTGGGACAGAACCATGGCTACACCTTC	CASSLGQNHGYTF	TRBV5-6	TRBJ1-2	.	.
TGCGCCAGCAGCTTAAAGACAGGTGGCCACGAGCAGTACTTC	CASSLKTGGHEQYF	TRBV5-1	TRBJ2-7	.	.
TGTGCCTGGACCCAGGACAGTGCTGAAGCTTTCTTT	CAWTQDSAEAFF	TRBV30	TRBJ1-1	.	.
TGTGCCTGGAGCGTACCGAGGGGCAGGGGTGTGTACGAGCAGTACTTC	CAWSVPRGRGVYEQYF	TRBV30	TRBJ2-7	.	.
TGTGCCTGGACTAGCGGGGCCTTCTACGAGCAGTACTTC	CAWTSGAFYEQYF	TRBV30	TRBJ2-7	.	TRBD2
TGTGCCAGCAGCCACGGACAGGGAGGCAATGAAAAACTGTTTTTT	CASSHGQGGNEKLFF	TRBV7-2	TRBJ1-4	.	TRBD1
TGTGCCAGCAGCTCTCCCGCTAGCTCATACGAGCAGTACTTC	CASSSPASSYEQYF	TRBV13	TRBJ2-7	.	.
TGCGCCAGCAGCTTGGTGGCGGGATTGGGGGCCTACGAGCAGTACTTC	CASSLVAGLGAYEQYF	TRBV5-1	TRBJ2-7	.	.
TGTGCCAGCAGCCAAGGCGGGTTACTGAACACTGAAGCTTTCTTT	CASSQGGLLNTEAFF	TRBV9	TRBJ1-1	.	.
TGTGCCAGTAGTATTTTGCAGGGGTCCAATCAGCCCCAGCATTTT	CASSILQGSNQPQHF	TRBV19	TRBJ1-5	.	.
TGCGCCAGCAGTGATGTAATGGGACAGGGTCACTATGGCTACACCTTC	CASSDVMGQGHYGYTF	TRBV10-2	TRBJ1-2	.	TRBD1
TGTGCCAGCAGTTTTTACGGGAGTTCAATCAATGAGCAGTTCTTC	CASSFYGSSINEQFF	TRBV6-4	TRBJ2-1	.	.
TGTGCCAGCAGTGATCTCGCGGGAGTCGGCACCGGGGAGCTGTTTTTT	CASSDLAGVGTGELFF	TRBV6-1	TRBJ2-2	.	TRBD2